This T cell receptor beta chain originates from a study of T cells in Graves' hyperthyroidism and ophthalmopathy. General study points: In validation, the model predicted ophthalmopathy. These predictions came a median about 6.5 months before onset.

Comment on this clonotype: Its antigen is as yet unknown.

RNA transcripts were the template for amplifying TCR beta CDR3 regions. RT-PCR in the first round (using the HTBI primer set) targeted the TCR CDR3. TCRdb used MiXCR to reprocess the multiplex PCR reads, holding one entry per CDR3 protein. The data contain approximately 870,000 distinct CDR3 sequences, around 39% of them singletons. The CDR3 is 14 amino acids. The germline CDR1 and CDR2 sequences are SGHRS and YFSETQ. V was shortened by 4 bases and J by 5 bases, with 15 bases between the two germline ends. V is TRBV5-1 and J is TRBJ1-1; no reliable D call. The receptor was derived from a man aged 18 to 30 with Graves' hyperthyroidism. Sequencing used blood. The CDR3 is CASSLRESGTEAFF. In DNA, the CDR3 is TGCGCCAGCAGCCTCCGGGAGTCGGGGACTGAAGCTTTCTTT.